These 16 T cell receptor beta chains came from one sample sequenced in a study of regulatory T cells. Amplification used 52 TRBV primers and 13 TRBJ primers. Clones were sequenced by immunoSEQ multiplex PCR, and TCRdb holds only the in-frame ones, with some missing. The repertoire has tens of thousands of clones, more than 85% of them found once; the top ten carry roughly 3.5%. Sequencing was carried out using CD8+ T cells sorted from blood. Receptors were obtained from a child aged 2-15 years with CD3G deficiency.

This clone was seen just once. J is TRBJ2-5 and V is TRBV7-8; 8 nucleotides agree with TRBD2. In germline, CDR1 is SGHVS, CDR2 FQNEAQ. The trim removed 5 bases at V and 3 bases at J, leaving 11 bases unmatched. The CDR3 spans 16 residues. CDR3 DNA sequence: TGTGCCAGCAGCCCCAGCCGGTTTAGCGGGAAAGAGACCCAGTACTTC. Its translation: CASSPSRFSGKETQYF.

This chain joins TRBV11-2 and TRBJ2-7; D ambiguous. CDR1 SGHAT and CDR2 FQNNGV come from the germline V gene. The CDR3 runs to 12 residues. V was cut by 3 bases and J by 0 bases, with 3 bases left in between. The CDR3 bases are TGTGCCAGCAGCTTTGACTCCTACGAGCAGTACTTC. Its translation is CASSFDSYEQYF.

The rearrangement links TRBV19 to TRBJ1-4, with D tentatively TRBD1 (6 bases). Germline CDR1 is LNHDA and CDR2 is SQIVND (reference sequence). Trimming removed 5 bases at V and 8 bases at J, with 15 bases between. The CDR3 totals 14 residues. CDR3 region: CASSVGHGGEKLFF. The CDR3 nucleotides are TGTGCCAGTAGTGTGGGACATGGTGGGGAAAAACTGTTTTTT.

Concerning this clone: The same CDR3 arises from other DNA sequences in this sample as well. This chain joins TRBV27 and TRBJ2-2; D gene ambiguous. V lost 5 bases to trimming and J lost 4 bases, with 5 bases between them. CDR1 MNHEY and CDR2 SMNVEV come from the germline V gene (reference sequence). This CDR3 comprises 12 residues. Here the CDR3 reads CASSPGTGELFF. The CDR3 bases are TGTGCCAGCAGTCCGGGCACCGGGGAGCTGTTTTTT.

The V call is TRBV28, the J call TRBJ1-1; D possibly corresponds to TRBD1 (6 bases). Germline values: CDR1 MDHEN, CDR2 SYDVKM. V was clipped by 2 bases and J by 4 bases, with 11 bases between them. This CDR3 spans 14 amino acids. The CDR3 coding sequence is TGTGCCAGCAGTTTACGGGGGGCAAGCACTGAAGCTTTCTTT. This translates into CASSLRGASTEAFF.

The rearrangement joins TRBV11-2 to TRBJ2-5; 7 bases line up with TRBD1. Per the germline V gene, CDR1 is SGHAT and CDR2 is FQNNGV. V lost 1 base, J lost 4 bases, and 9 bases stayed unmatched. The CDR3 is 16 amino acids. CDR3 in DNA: TGTGCCAGCAGCTTAGGACCGGGTAGGGGGCCAGAGACCCAGTACTTC. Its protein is CASSLGPGRGPETQYF. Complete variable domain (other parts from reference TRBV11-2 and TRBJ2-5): EAGVAQSPRYKIIEKRQSVAFWCNPISGHATLYWYQQILGQGPKLLIQFQNNGVVDDSQLPKDRFSAERLKGVDSTLKIQPAKLEDSAVYLCASSLGPGRGPETQYFGPGTRLLVL.

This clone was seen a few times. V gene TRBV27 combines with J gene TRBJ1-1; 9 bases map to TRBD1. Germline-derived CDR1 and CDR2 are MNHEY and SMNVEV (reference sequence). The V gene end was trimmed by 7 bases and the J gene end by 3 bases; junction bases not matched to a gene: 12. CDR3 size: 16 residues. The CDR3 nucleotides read TGTGCCAGCACCGATTCGGACAGGGGCCAAGACACTGAAGCTTTCTTT. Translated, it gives CASTDSDRGQDTEAFF.

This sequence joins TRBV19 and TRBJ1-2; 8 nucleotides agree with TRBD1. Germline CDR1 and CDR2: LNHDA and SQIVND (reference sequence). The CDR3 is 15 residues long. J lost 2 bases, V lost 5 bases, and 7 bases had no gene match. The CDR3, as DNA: TGTGCCAGTAGTTCTTGGCGACAGGGGAACTATGGCTACACCTTC. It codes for CASSSWRQGNYGYTF.

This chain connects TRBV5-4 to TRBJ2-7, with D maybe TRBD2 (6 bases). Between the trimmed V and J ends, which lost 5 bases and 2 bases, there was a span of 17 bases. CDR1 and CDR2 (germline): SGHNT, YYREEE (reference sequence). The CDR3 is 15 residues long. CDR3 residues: CASSANPGETYEQYF. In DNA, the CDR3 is TGTGCCAGCAGTGCTAACCCGGGAGAGACCTACGAGCAGTACTTC.

The CDR3 nucleotides read TGTGCCAGCACCCAGACAGGGGGCGCTACCGGGGAGCTGTTTTTT. Its protein is CASTQTGGATGELFF. V usage is TRBV28 and J usage is TRBJ2-2, with TRBD1 matching 10 bases. This CDR3 is built from 15 residues. Germline values: CDR1 MDHEN, CDR2 SYDVKM. Trimming at V came to 7 bases and at J to 5 bases, leaving 7 bases not matched to a gene.

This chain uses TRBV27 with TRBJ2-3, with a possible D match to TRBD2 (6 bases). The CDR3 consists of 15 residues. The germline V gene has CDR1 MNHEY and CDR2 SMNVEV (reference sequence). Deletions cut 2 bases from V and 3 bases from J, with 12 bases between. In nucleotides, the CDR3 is TGTGCCAGCAGTTTACTCGGGAGTTCGACAGATACGCAGTATTTT. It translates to CASSLLGSSTDTQYF.

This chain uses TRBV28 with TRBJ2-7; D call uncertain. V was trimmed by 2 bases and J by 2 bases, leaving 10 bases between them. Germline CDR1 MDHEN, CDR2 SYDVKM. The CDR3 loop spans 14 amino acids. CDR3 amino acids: CASSLNQPPYEQYF. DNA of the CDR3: TGTGCCAGCAGTTTAAACCAGCCCCCCTACGAGCAGTACTTC.

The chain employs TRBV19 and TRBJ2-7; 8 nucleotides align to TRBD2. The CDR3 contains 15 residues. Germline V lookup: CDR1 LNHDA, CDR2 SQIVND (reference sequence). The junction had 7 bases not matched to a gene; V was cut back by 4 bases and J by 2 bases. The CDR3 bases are TGTGCCAGTAGTACCAATTACGGGAGGGCCTACGAGCAGTACTTC. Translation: CASSTNYGRAYEQYF.

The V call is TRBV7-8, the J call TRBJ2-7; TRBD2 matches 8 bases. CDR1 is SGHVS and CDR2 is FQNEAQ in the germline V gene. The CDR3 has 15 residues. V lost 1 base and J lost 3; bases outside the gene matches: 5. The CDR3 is CASSLGVGGVYEQYF. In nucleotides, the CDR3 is TGTGCCAGCAGCTTAGGAGTCGGGGGGGTCTACGAGCAGTACTTC. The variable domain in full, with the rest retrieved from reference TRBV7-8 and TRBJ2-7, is GAGVSQSPRYKVAKRGQDVALRCDPISGHVSLFWYQQALGQGPEFLTYFQNEAQLDKSGLPSDRFFAERPEGSVSTLKIQRTQQEDSAVYLCASSLGVGGVYEQYFGPGTRLTVT.

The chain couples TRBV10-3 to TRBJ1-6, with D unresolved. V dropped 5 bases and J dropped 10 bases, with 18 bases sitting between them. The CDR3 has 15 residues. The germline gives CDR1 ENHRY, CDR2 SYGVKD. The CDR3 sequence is CAISSGSVANSPLHF. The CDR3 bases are TGTGCCATCAGTAGTGGGAGTGTAGCCAACTCACCCCTCCACTTT.

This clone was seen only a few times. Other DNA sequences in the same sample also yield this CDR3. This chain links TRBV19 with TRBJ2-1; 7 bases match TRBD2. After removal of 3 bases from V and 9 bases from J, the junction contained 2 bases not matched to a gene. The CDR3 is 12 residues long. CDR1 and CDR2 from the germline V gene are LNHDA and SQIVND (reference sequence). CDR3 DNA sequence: TGTGCCAGTAGTATCGGCGGGGGTGAGCAGTTCTTC. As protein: CASSIGGGEQFF. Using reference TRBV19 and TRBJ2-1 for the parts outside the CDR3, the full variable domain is DGGITQSPKYLFRKEGQNVTLSCEQNLNHDAMYWYRQDPGQGLRLIYYSQIVNDFQKGDIAEGYSVSREKKESFPLTVTSAQKNPTAFYLCASSIGGGEQFFGPGTRLTVL.